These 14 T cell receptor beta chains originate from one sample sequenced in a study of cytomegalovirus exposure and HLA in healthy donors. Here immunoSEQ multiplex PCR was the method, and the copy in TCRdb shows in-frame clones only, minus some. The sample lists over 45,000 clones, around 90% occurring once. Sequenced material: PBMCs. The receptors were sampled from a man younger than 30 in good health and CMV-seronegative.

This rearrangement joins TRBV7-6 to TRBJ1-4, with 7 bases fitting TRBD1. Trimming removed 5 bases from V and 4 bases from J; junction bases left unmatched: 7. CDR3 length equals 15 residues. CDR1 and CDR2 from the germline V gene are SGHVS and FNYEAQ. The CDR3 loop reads CASSPRGQHNEKLFF. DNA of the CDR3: TGTGCCAGCAGCCCACGGGGACAGCATAATGAAAAACTGTTTTTT.

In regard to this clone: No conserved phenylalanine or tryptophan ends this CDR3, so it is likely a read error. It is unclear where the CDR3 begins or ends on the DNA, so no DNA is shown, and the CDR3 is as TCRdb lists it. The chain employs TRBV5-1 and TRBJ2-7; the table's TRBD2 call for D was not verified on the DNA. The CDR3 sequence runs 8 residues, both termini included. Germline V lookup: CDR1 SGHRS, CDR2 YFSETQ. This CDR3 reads CASSWAED.

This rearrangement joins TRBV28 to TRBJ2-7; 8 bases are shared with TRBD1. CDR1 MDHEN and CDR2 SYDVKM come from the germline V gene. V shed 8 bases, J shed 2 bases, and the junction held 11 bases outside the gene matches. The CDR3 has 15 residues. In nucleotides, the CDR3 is TGTGCCAGCCGGGCTTCGGGGACAGGCACCTACGAGCAGTACTTC. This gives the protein CASRASGTGTYEQYF.

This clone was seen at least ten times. The CDR3 sequence: CATSTRQGDQPQHF. The CDR3 DNA sequence: TGTGCCACCAGCACTCGACAGGGGGATCAGCCCCAGCATTTT. The chain links TRBV15 to TRBJ1-5; 9 positions agree with TRBD1. The CDR3 totals 14 residues. Germline CDR1 and CDR2: LNHNV and YYDKDF (reference sequence). The junction had 3 bases not matched to a gene; V was cut back by 4 bases and J by 5 bases. Combining the CDR3 with reference TRBV15 and TRBJ1-5 gives the whole variable domain DAMVIQNPRYQVTQFGKPVTLSCSQTLNHNVMYWYQQKSSQAPKLLFHYYDKDFNNEADTPDNFQSRRPNTSFCFLDIRSPGLGDTAMYLCATSTRQGDQPQHFGDGTRLSIL.

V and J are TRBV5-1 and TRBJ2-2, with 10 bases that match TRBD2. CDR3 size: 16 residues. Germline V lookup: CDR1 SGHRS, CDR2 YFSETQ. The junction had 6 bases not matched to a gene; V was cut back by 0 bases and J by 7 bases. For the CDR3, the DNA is TGCGCCAGCAGCTTGGGTCTAGCGGGAGTAGACGGGGAGCTGTTTTTT. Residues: CASSLGLAGVDGELFF.

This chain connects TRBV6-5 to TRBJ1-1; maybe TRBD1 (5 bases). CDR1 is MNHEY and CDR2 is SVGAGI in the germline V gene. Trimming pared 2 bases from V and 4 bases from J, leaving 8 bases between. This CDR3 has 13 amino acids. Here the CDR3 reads CASSYVRGTEAFF. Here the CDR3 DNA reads TGTGCCAGCAGTTACGTAAGGGGCACTGAAGCTTTCTTT.

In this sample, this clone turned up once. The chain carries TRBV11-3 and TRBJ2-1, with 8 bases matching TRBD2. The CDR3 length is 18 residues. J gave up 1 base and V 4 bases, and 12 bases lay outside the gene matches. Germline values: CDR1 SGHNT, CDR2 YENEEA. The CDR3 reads CASSSRTFGLASYNEQFF. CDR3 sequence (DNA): TGTGCCAGCAGCTCCAGGACCTTCGGACTAGCTTCCTACAATGAGCAGTTCTTC.

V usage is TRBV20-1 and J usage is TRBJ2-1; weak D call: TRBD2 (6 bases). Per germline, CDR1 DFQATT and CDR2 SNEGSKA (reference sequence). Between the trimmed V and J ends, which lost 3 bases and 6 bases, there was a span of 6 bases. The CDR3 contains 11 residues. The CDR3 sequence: CSASSGNEQFF. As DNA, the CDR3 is TGCAGTGCTAGTAGCGGCAATGAGCAGTTCTTC.

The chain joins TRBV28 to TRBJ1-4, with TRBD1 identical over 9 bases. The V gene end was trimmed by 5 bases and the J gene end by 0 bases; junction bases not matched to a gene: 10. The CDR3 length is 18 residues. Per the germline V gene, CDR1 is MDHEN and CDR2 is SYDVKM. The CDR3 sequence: CASSQDRDRDPTNEKLFF. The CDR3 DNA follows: TGTGCCAGCAGTCAAGACCGGGACAGGGATCCAACTAATGAAAAACTGTTTTTT. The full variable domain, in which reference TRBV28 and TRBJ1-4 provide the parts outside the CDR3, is DVKVTQSSRYLVKRTGEKVFLECVQDMDHENMFWYRQDPGLGLRLIYFSYDVKMKEKGDIPEGYSVSREKKERFSLILESASTNQTSMYLCASSQDRDRDPTNEKLFFGSGTQLSVL.

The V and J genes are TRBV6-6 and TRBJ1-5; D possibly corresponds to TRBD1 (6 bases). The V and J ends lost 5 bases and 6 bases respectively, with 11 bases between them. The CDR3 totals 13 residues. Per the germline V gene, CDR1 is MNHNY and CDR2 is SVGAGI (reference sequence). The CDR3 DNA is TGTGCCAGCAGTCCACAGGGATCTCAGCCCCAGCATTTT. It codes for CASSPQGSQPQHF.

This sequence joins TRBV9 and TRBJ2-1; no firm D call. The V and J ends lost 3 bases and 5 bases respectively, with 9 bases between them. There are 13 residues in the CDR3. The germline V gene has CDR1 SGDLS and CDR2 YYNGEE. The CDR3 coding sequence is TGTGCCAGCAGCGCCGAGCCTGACAATGAGCAGTTCTTC. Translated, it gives CASSAEPDNEQFF. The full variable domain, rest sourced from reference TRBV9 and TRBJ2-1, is DSGVTQTPKHLITATGQRVTLRCSPRSGDLSVYWYQQSLDQGLQFLIQYYNGEERAKGNILERFSAQQFPDLHSELNLSSLELGDSALYFCASSAEPDNEQFFGPGTRLTVL.

CDR3 loop: CASSKGLGADTQYF. The CDR3 DNA reads as TGTGCCAGTAGCAAGGGACTAGGGGCAGATACGCAGTATTTT. V is TRBV19 and J is TRBJ2-3; 8 bases agree with TRBD2. The germline V gene encodes CDR1 LNHDA and CDR2 SQIVND (reference sequence). J lost 4 bases, V lost 6 bases, and 6 bases had no gene match. This CDR3 contains 14 residues.

The CDR3 DNA follows: TGCGCCAGCAGCCAGGGGGGGGGACTAGCGGGAGGGCCTTGGGAGCAGTACTTC. It encodes CASSQGGGLAGGPWEQYF. The V and J genes are TRBV4-1 and TRBJ2-7; 16 bases line up with TRBD2. V was pared by 3 bases and J by 7 bases, with 12 bases of the junction left unmatched. Germline-derived CDR1 and CDR2 are MGHRA and YSYEKL. CDR3 length: 18 amino acids.

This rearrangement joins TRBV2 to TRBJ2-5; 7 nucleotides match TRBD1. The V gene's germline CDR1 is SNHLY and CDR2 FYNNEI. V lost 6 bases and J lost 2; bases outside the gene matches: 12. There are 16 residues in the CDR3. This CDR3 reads CASRFTRDRGQETQYF. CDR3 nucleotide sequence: TGTGCCAGCAGATTCACACGGGACAGAGGACAAGAGACCCAGTACTTC.